This TCR beta chain was sequenced in a study of cytomegalovirus exposure and HLA in healthy donors. Looked up from germline, CDR1 is MDHEN and CDR2 is SYDVKM. Trimming at V came to 4 bases and at J to 2 bases, leaving 6 bases not matched to a gene. The CDR3 contains 16 residues. The PCR made use of 60 Vbeta and 13 Jbeta primers. The repertoire was sequenced with immunoSEQ multiplex PCR; TCRdb's copy has only in-frame clones and lacks some. The sample lists 90,000 to 120,000 clones; around 82% were seen once. Study observations and caveats: The classifier was said to identify cytomegalovirus status with high specificity and sensitivity.

A remark on this clone: Its antigen is not identified.

The rearrangement links TRBV28 to TRBJ2-3; 10 bases are shared with TRBD1. The sequencing input was PBMCs. The origin of this receptor is a woman in her forties in good health and CMV-seronegative. The CDR3 here is CASSSWTGGNTDTQYF. The CDR3 nucleotides are TGTGCCAGCAGTTCCTGGACAGGGGGAAACACAGATACGCAGTATTTT. Using reference TRBV28 and TRBJ2-3 for the parts outside the CDR3, the full variable domain is DVKVTQSSRYLVKRTGEKVFLECVQDMDHENMFWYRQDPGLGLRLIYFSYDVKMKEKGDIPEGYSVSREKKERFSLILESASTNQTSMYLCASSSWTGGNTDTQYFGPGTRLTVL.